A single sample gave rise to the 22 T cell receptor beta chains below, sequenced in a study of blood T cell repertoires in COVID-19. Using immunoSEQ multiplex PCR, the repertoire was profiled, and TCRdb retains in-frame clones only, with some absent. Here the sample spans around 60,000 clones, around 89% being singletons. The sequenced sample consisted of peripheral blood. The source of these receptors is a woman aged 60-70 years with COVID-19, enrolled during active disease.

The chain employs TRBV3-1 (or the pseudogene TRBV3-2) and TRBJ1-1; D remains ambiguous. The germline V gene encodes CDR1 LGHDT and CDR2 YNNKEL (reference sequence). Trimming shortened V by 1 base and J by 2 bases, and 8 bases separated the two germline ends. The CDR3 is 14 residues long. CDR3 residues: CASSQGGTNTEAFF. In DNA form, the CDR3 reads TGTGCCAGCAGCCAAGGAGGAACAAACACTGAAGCTTTCTTT.

The chain recombines TRBV7-2 with TRBJ1-4, with D possibly being TRBD1 (5 bases). Germline V gene lookup returns CDR1 SGHTA and CDR2 FQGNSA. The V gene lost 2 bases and the J gene lost 4 bases, with 11 bases spanning the gap. This CDR3 spans 15 amino acids. The CDR3 DNA reads as TGTGCCAGCAGCTTATTTTCGCAGGGTAATGAAAAACTGTTTTTT. It yields the protein CASSLFSQGNEKLFF.

The rearrangement links TRBV28 to TRBJ1-1, with 7 nucleotides matching TRBD1. Trimming at V came to 4 bases and at J to 4 bases, leaving 9 bases not matched to a gene. Germline CDR1 is MDHEN and CDR2 is SYDVKM. The CDR3 contains 15 residues. In DNA form, the CDR3 reads TGTGCCAGCAGTTCAGGGGGGCGGTGGAGCACTGAAGCTTTCTTT. This sequence encodes CASSSGGRWSTEAFF.

The rearrangement uses TRBV4-1 and TRBJ2-5, with 7 bases aligning to TRBD1. Germline lookup yields CDR1 MGHRA and CDR2 YSYEKL. The CDR3 contains 13 residues. The ends lost 4 bases at V and 4 bases at J; junction bases unmatched: 3. CDR3 in DNA: TGCGCCAGCAGCCGGACAGGTCCAGAGACCCAGTACTTC. This sequence encodes CASSRTGPETQYF.

The CDR3 sequence is CATSDRGTSRPYEQYF. The DNA for the CDR3 is TGTGCCACCAGTGATCGCGGGACTAGCAGACCCTACGAGCAGTACTTC. This chain joins TRBV24-1 and TRBJ2-7; 9 bases align to TRBD2. The CDR3 loop spans 16 amino acids. Looked up from germline, CDR1 is KGHDR and CDR2 is SFDVKD. Germline trimming cut 3 bases from V and 2 bases from J; bases unmatched to any gene: 7.

The chain links TRBV9 to TRBJ2-1, with 8 bases that match TRBD2. CDR1 SGDLS and CDR2 YYNGEE come from the germline V gene. The CDR3 length is 16 residues. With 0 bases clipped from V and 5 bases from J, the junction kept 7 bases outside the gene matches. This CDR3 reads CASSVAPSGHHNEQFF. CDR3 sequence (DNA): TGTGCCAGCAGCGTAGCCCCTAGCGGGCACCACAATGAGCAGTTCTTC.

The rearrangement links TRBV7-9 to TRBJ1-3; D perhaps matches TRBD1 (5 bases). The length of the CDR3 is 15 residues. V was clipped by 8 bases and J by 0 bases, with 14 bases between them. Germline lookup yields CDR1 SEHNR and CDR2 FQNEAQ (reference sequence). CDR3 loop: CASAGGMSSGNTIYF. CDR3 in DNA: TGTGCCAGCGCCGGGGGGATGAGCTCTGGAAACACCATATATTTT.

The V call is TRBV7-2, the J call TRBJ2-7, with 9 bases aligning to TRBD1. The CDR3 has 13 residues. Looked up from germline, CDR1 is SGHTA and CDR2 is FQGNSA. J lost 4 bases, V lost 4 bases, and 2 bases had no gene match. The chain's CDR3 is CASSSGTGYEQYF. In DNA form, the CDR3 reads TGTGCCAGCAGCTCAGGGACAGGGTACGAGCAGTACTTC.

This rearrangement joins TRBV10-2 to TRBJ1-2; tentatively, D is TRBD1 (5 bases). The germline V gene encodes CDR1 WSHSY and CDR2 SAAADI. V lost 7 bases to trimming and J lost 4 bases, with 10 bases between them. The CDR3 spans 12 residues. CDR3 loop: CASTPDSYGYTF. DNA for the CDR3: TGCGCCAGCACCCCCGACAGCTATGGCTACACCTTC.

V and J are TRBV11-2 and TRBJ1-1; TRBD1 agrees at 11 bases. The CDR3 runs to 13 residues. V lost 5 bases to trimming and J lost 10 bases; unmatched junction nucleotides: 6. CDR1 is SGHAT and CDR2 is FQNNGV in the germline V gene. Here the CDR3 reads CASSLGTGGAAFF. As DNA, the CDR3 is TGTGCCAGCAGCCTCGGGACAGGGGGTGCAGCTTTCTTT.

V and J are TRBV28 and TRBJ1-5; no clear D gene. This CDR3 has 13 amino acids. Deletions cut 2 bases from V and 7 bases from J, with 9 bases between. Germline V gives CDR1 MDHEN, CDR2 SYDVKM. CDR3 DNA sequence: TGTGCCAGCAGTTTACCCGGGTCCCAGCCCCAGCATTTT. Protein product: CASSLPGSQPQHF.

This chain uses TRBV10-3 with TRBJ2-3; 9 positions agree with TRBD2. CDR1 and CDR2 from the germline V gene are ENHRY and SYGVKD. The CDR3 contains 17 residues. V shed 6 bases and J 1 base; nucleotides not matched to a gene: 11. DNA of the CDR3: TGTGCCATCAGCCTTGGTGGGGCGGGAGGGCGCACAGATACGCAGTATTTT. Its protein product is CAISLGGAGGRTDTQYF.

This sequence joins TRBV30 and TRBJ1-1; possible D gene TRBD1, 5 bases. This CDR3 spans 12 amino acids. With 3 bases removed from V and 3 bases from J, the gap between germline ends came to 8 bases. The germline V gene encodes CDR1 GTSNPN and CDR2 SVGIG (reference sequence). The DNA of the CDR3 is TGTGCCTGGAGGCCCAGGGACACTGAAGCTTTCTTT. Encoded protein: CAWRPRDTEAFF. The full variable domain, completed using reference TRBV30 and TRBJ1-1, is SQTIHQWPATLVQPVGSPLSLECTVEGTSNPNLYWYRQAAGRGLQLLFYSVGIGQISSEVPQNLSASRPQDRQFILSSKKLLLSDSGFYLCAWRPRDTEAFFGQGTRLTVV.

This clone was seen just once. The chain has TRBV10-3 and TRBJ2-7; D call uncertain. The CDR3 covers 12 residues. Germline V gives CDR1 ENHRY, CDR2 SYGVKD. Trimming removed 0 bases at V and 4 bases at J, with 4 bases between. The CDR3 nucleotides are TGTGCCATCAGTGAGTCCTTTTACGAGCAGTACTTC. Protein sequence: CAISESFYEQYF.

This chain uses TRBV11-2 with TRBJ2-1; TRBD2 agrees at 14 bases. V was pared by 4 bases and J by 4 bases, with 3 bases of the junction left unmatched. Per germline, CDR1 SGHAT and CDR2 FQNNGV. The CDR3 runs to 16 residues. Here the CDR3 DNA reads TGTGCCAGCAGCTCGCGGACTAGCGGGAGGTACAATGAGCAGTTCTTC. As protein: CASSSRTSGRYNEQFF.

This clone was seen only once. This sequence joins TRBV18 and TRBJ2-7, with TRBD1 identical over 8 bases. The junction had 1 base not matched to a gene; V was cut back by 1 base and J by 5 bases. The CDR3 is 13 amino acids. Germline V CDR1 and CDR2: KGHSH, LQKENI. CDR3 DNA sequence: TGTGCCAGCTCACCACGACAGGGGAACGAGCAGTACTTC. Encoded protein: CASSPRQGNEQYF. The complete variable domain, with remaining parts taken from reference TRBV18 and TRBJ2-7, reads NAGVMQNPRHLVRRRGQEARLRCSPMKGHSHVYWYRQLPEEGLKFMVYLQKENIIDESGMPKERFSAEFPKEGPSILRIQQVVRGDSAAYFCASSPRQGNEQYFGPGTRLTVT.

The chain links TRBV4-1 to TRBJ2-1, with 10 nucleotides matching TRBD2. Trimming took 2 bases from V and 0 from J; bases not matched to a gene: 16. Germline lookup yields CDR1 MGHRA and CDR2 YSYEKL. This CDR3 has 21 residues. Here the CDR3 DNA reads TGCGCCAGCAGCCAAAGGGGGTGGACTAGCGGCTTCTCTAGCTCCTACAATGAGCAGTTCTTC. It is translated as CASSQRGWTSGFSSSYNEQFF.

This clone has only one observation. The chain combines TRBV6-5 with TRBJ2-7, with 8 bases lining up with TRBD1. Trimming at V came to 6 bases and at J to 4 bases, leaving 11 bases not matched to a gene. The CDR3 contains 15 residues. CDR1 and CDR2 (germline): MNHEY, SVGAGI. As DNA, the CDR3 is TGTGCCAGCAGGGGCGCACAGGGGGGAGGTTACGAGCAGTACTTC. Protein: CASRGAQGGGYEQYF.

This sequence joins TRBV27 and TRBJ1-5; tentative D call: TRBD1 (6 bases). Germline lookup yields CDR1 MNHEY and CDR2 SMNVEV (reference sequence). The germline V and J ends were trimmed by 4 bases and 1 base, with 23 bases remaining between them. This CDR3 has 19 amino acids. This CDR3 is CASSSFSGTLKRSNQPQHF. Here the CDR3 DNA reads TGTGCCAGCAGTTCCTTCTCCGGGACACTCAAACGGAGCAATCAGCCCCAGCATTTT.

V is TRBV27 and J is TRBJ1-5; no firm D call. V lost 5 bases and J lost 5, with 19 bases in between. The germline V gene encodes CDR1 MNHEY and CDR2 SMNVEV (reference sequence). This CDR3 is built from 16 residues. The CDR3, as DNA: TGTGCCAGCAGTCCCCGAGGAGGTGCCAAGGATCAGCCCCAGCATTTT. Amino acid sequence: CASSPRGGAKDQPQHF.

The chain recombines TRBV12-3 or TRBV12-4 with TRBJ1-2, with D maybe TRBD1 (6 bases). The V end was cut by 11 bases, the J end by 6 bases, with 16 bases between. The CDR3 runs 12 residues. The CDR3 DNA reads TGTGCCGTGACGACAGGAGGAAATGGCTACACCTTC. Its translation: CAVTTGGNGYTF.

The chain couples TRBV6-5 to TRBJ2-7, with 14 bases that match TRBD2. The CDR3 is 15 residues long. The ends lost 7 bases at V and 5 bases at J; junction bases unmatched: 7. CDR1 and CDR2 from the germline V gene are MNHEY and SVGAGI. The CDR3 protein is CASIGTSGSMNEQYF. In DNA form, the CDR3 reads TGTGCCAGCATAGGGACTAGCGGGAGTATGAACGAGCAGTACTTC.